The rows below give T cell receptor beta chains drawn from one sample of a study of cytomegalovirus exposure and HLA in healthy donors. Using immunoSEQ multiplex PCR, the repertoire was profiled, and TCRdb retains in-frame clones only, with some absent. The table has some 150,000 clones, around 80% seen once. Material for sequencing was PBMCs. The receptor set was obtained from a woman aged 25 to 39 in good health and CMV-seropositive. Both conserved end residues are part of each CDR3. The D gene is left open where the match is weak. The size entry is marked missing in some rows and otherwise reads once, few, many or a size class.

V gene	J gene	clone size	D gene	CDR3 DNA	CDR3 protein
TRBV4-1	TRBJ1-1	.	TRBD1	TGCGCCAGCAGCCAGTCGGACAGGGGGAGTTATGAAGCTTTCTTT	CASSQSDRGSYEAFF
TRBV5-8	TRBJ2-1	.	TRBD1	TGTGCCAGCAGCCAGGGGGAACACCCCTACAATGAGCAGTTCTTC	CASSQGEHPYNEQFF
TRBV28	TRBJ1-1	.	.	TGTGCCAGCAGTAGACCCGGAGCTGAAGCTTTCTTT	CASSRPGAEAFF
TRBV5-4	TRBJ1-2	.	.	TGTGCCAGCAGCTTGGGGGGCGCCGACTATGGCTACACCTTC	CASSLGGADYGYTF
TRBV27	TRBJ1-5	.	TRBD1	TGTGCCAGCAGTTTTACAGGGGGCAATCAGCCCCAGCATTTT	CASSFTGGNQPQHF
TRBV7-2	TRBJ2-3	.	.	TGTGCCAGCAGCTTCGCGGGGCTCACAGATACGCAGTATTTT	CASSFAGLTDTQYF
TRBV6-1	TRBJ1-2	.	.	TGTGCCAGCAGGGCCAGGGTAGGGTATGGCTACACCTTC	CASRARVGYGYTF
TRBV30	TRBJ1-5	.	.	TGTGCCTGGAGTGTAGGGGATAATAGCAATCAGCCCCAGCATTTT	CAWSVGDNSNQPQHF
TRBV5-1	TRBJ2-1	.	TRBD2	TGCGCCAGCAGCTTGGGCGGGACTAGTAGTTTTGATGAGCAGTTCTTC	CASSLGGTSSFDEQFF
TRBV19	TRBJ1-4	few	.	TGTGCCAGCTGTGGGGGCCTGGATGAGAAACTGTTTTTT	CASCGGLDEKLFF
TRBV6-5	TRBJ1-2	.	TRBD1	TGTGCCAGCAGTTACTCGACAGGGATCTATGGCTACACCTTC	CASSYSTGIYGYTF
TRBV4-3	TRBJ2-1	.	.	TGCGCCAGCAGCCAAGATGTTGGGCCCGACAATGAGCAGTTCTTC	CASSQDVGPDNEQFF
TRBV2	TRBJ1-1	.	.	TGTGCCAGCAGTACGATGGCCCTGCGGGCTTTCTTT	CASSTMALRAFF
TRBV4-3	TRBJ1-2	.	.	TGCGCCAGCAGCCACCTCACAGGGCCGGGGGGATATGGCTACACCTTC	CASSHLTGPGGYGYTF
TRBV6-1	TRBJ1-1	few	.	TGTGCCAGCAGTGAAGCCGATGAGGAGACCTTTAGACGTTTCTTT	CASSEADEETFRRFF
TRBV7-9	TRBJ2-7	.	.	TGTGCCAGCAGCTTAGGAGCAGGATCCACCTACGAGCAGTACTTC	CASSLGAGSTYEQYF
TRBV7-2	TRBJ1-5	.	.	TGTGCCAGCAGCTTAGCGGCCCAGCCCCAGCATTTT	CASSLAAQPQHF
TRBV10-3	TRBJ1-2	.	.	TGTGCCATCAGGTTCGGACAACCGAACTATGGCTACACCTTC	CAIRFGQPNYGYTF
TRBV18	TRBJ1-1	.	.	TGTGCCAGCTCACCCCGGCATCAGGACACTGAAGCTTTCTTT	CASSPRHQDTEAFF
TRBV7-6	TRBJ2-3	.	TRBD2	TGTGCCAGCAGCCCATCGACTAGCGTCGCAGATACGCAGTATTTT	CASSPSTSVADTQYF
TRBV5-1	TRBJ2-5	.	TRBD1	TGCGCCAGCAGCTTGGGGAACTTAGGGGGCGTAGAGACCCAGTACTTC	CASSLGNLGGVETQYF
TRBV5-1	TRBJ2-5	.	.	TGCGCCAGCAGCCCCCCTGCAGGTCGGGAGACCCAGTACTTC	CASSPPAGRETQYF
TRBV9	TRBJ1-1	few	.	TGTGCCAGCAGCGTAGACGGGTTGAGCACTGAAGCTTTCTTT	CASSVDGLSTEAFF
TRBV5-5	TRBJ1-2	.	.	TGTGCCAGCAGCTTTAGCTTAAACTATGGCTACACCTTC	CASSFSLNYGYTF
TRBV5-4	TRBJ2-7	.	TRBD1	TGTGCCAGCAGCGGTGGACAGGGGTTCAACGAGCAGTACTTC	CASSGGQGFNEQYF
TRBV5-4	TRBJ2-5	few	TRBD1	TGTGCCAGCAACCCGGGAAGGGGGCGCGGGTCCCAAGAGACCCAGTACTTC	CASNPGRGRGSQETQYF
TRBV5-4	TRBJ1-5	few	.	TGTGCCAGCAGCTTCGGAGCGAACGAGCCCCAGCATTTT	CASSFGANEPQHF
TRBV6-1	TRBJ2-2	.	.	TGTGCCAGCCATCTGGGACTCAACACCGGGGAGCTGTTTTTT	CASHLGLNTGELFF
TRBV7-2	TRBJ1-5	.	TRBD1	TGTGCCAGCAGCTTGACAGGGCTACATCAGCCCCAGCATTTT	CASSLTGLHQPQHF
TRBV19	TRBJ2-3	.	.	TGTGCCAGTAGTGCGTTGGACTTTGGGGATACGCAGTATTTT	CASSALDFGDTQYF
TRBV21-1	TRBJ1-1	.	.	TGTGCCAGCAGCCCCCCGGCAGGGGAGAGCACTGAAGCTTTCTTT	CASSPPAGESTEAFF
TRBV9	TRBJ1-2	.	.	TGTGCCAGCAGCTCCTACGACAGTCTCAACTATGGCTACACCTTC	CASSSYDSLNYGYTF
TRBV7-9	TRBJ1-2	.	TRBD1	TGTGCCAGCAGCTCGACCGGGACAGGGCATGGCTACACCTTC	CASSSTGTGHGYTF
TRBV11-1	TRBJ2-7	.	.	TGTGCCAGCAGCTTCGAGCCGGGGAAGTCCTACGAGCAGTACTTC	CASSFEPGKSYEQYF
TRBV5-6	TRBJ1-4	once	TRBD1	TGTGCCAGCAGCTTCGGGACAGGGGCGGGGATTGAAAAACTGTTTTTT	CASSFGTGAGIEKLFF
TRBV7-2	TRBJ2-7	few	.	TGTGCCAGCAGCTTAGCGAACTATCTGCAAGAGCAGTACTTC	CASSLANYLQEQYF
TRBV6-6	TRBJ2-2	once	TRBD2	TGTGCCAGCAGTTTAGCGGGGGCGACCGGGGAGCTGTTTTTT	CASSLAGATGELFF
TRBV5-1	TRBJ1-2	.	.	TGCGCCAGCAGCTTGGCGGGGGGCGACCAGCCCAGCTACACCTTC	CASSLAGGDQPSYTF
TRBV11-2	TRBJ2-2	.	TRBD1	TGTGCCAGCGTCGGGACAGGGGGGCGAGGCACCGGGGAGCTGTTTTTT	CASVGTGGRGTGELFF
TRBV2	TRBJ2-5	.	TRBD2	TGTGCCAGCAGGCCCGGTAGCGGGCGGGGGGGCCAAGAGACCCAGTACTTC	CASRPGSGRGGQETQYF
TRBV11-3	TRBJ2-1	.	TRBD1	TGTGCCAGCAGCCGAACAGGGGGAGATTACAATGAGCAGTTCTTC	CASSRTGGDYNEQFF
TRBV6-5	TRBJ1-1	once	.	TGTGCCAGCACCTCAGGGCCTCGGACTGAAGCTTTCTTT	CASTSGPRTEAFF
TRBV5-4	TRBJ2-7	few	TRBD1	TGTGCCAGCAGCCCCCGGACAGGGAGCACGGACGAGCAGTACTTC	CASSPRTGSTDEQYF
TRBV11-2	TRBJ1-1	.	.	TGTGCCAGCAGCCGGCCGGGGATGAACACTGAAGCTTTCTTT	CASSRPGMNTEAFF
TRBV27	TRBJ1-4	.	TRBD1	TGTGCCAGCAGTTCCGACGGGACAGCTAATGAAAAACTGTTTTTT	CASSSDGTANEKLFF
TRBV5-1	TRBJ1-5	.	.	TGCGCCAGCAGCTTGGGCAGCGATAGCAATCAGCCCCAGCATTTT	CASSLGSDSNQPQHF
TRBV5-1	TRBJ2-1	.	.	TGCGCCAGCAGCTTGGCACAGGCGGGGGCGTACAATGAGCAGTTCTTC	CASSLAQAGAYNEQFF
TRBV5-4	TRBJ2-7	.	TRBD1	TGTGCCAGCAGCTTAGGGACAGGGTTCTACGAGCAGTACTTC	CASSLGTGFYEQYF
TRBV9	TRBJ1-2	.	.	TGTGCCAGCAGCGTAGAGCAGGACAGTGTATATGGCTACACCTTC	CASSVEQDSVYGYTF
TRBV4-3	TRBJ2-3	.	.	TGCGCCAGCAGCCAAGAAGCCTATATGGGGCATACGCAGTATTTT	CASSQEAYMGHTQYF
TRBV6-5	TRBJ2-2	.	.	TGTGCCAGCAGGGACGGGGGAGACACCGGGGAGCTGTTTTTT	CASRDGGDTGELFF
TRBV4-3	TRBJ1-4	.	.	TGCGCCAGCAGCCAAGGACGGGGGGGGCTGTTTTTT	CASSQGRGGLFF
TRBV7-2	TRBJ2-7	few	TRBD2	TGTGCCAGCAGCTTAGGCTACGGGACTAGCGGGGGGTACGAGCAGTACTTC	CASSLGYGTSGGYEQYF
TRBV19	TRBJ2-3	once	TRBD1	TGTGCCAGTACCATCTCGACAGGGCGCGCAGATACGCAGTATTTT	CASTISTGRADTQYF